This is a list of T cell receptor beta chains from one sample in a study of cytomegalovirus exposure and HLA in healthy donors. This table comes from immunoSEQ multiplex PCR, and its TCRdb copy is limited to in-frame clones, with some not included. There are roughly 130,000 clones in the sample; less than 85% occur only once, and approximately 2.1% lies in the top ten. The sequenced sample was PBMCs. These receptors were collected from a woman aged 40 to 49 in good health and CMV-seropositive. CDR3s include the opening cysteine and the closing phenylalanine or tryptophan. D genes are given only for firm matches. Clone size, where shown, is once, few, many, or a class for clones that have expanded.

d_call cdr3_length j_call v_call clone_size cdr3_aa cdr3_nt
. 12 TRBJ1-2 TRBV2 . CASSEAQFGYTF TGTGCCAGCAGTGAAGCCCAGTTTGGCTACACCTTC
. 14 TRBJ1-6 TRBV19 . CASSVDRNNSPLHF TGTGCCAGTTCGGTCGACAGGAATAACTCACCCCTCCACTTT
TRBD2 13 TRBJ2-7 TRBV7-2 few CASSHGTSQEQYF TGTGCCAGCAGCCATGGGACTAGTCAAGAGCAGTACTTC
. 14 TRBJ1-4 TRBV5-1 . CASSLSATNEKLFF TGCGCCAGCAGCTTGTCTGCAACTAATGAAAAACTGTTTTTT
TRBD1 14 TRBJ1-2 TRBV15 . CATSSGTGVYGYTF TGTGCCACCAGCAGCGGGACAGGGGTATATGGCTACACCTTC
. 14 TRBJ1-1 TRBV9 . CASSVGPGGCEAFF TGTGCCAGCAGCGTAGGACCAGGAGGGTGTGAAGCTTTCTTT
TRBD1 15 TRBJ1-1 TRBV7-9 . CASSLKGGGNTEAFF TGTGCCAGCAGCTTAAAAGGGGGCGGGAACACTGAAGCTTTCTTT
. 17 TRBJ1-6 TRBV7-2 . CASSLAVRSSYNSPLHF TGTGCCAGCAGCTTAGCCGTAAGGAGCTCCTATAATTCACCCCTCCACTTT
. 16 TRBJ2-7 TRBV28 . CASSLYGGGRPYEQYF TGTGCCAGCAGTTTGTATGGGGGCGGGCGTCCCTACGAGCAGTACTTC
. 15 TRBJ1-1 TRBV7-7 . CASSCPGEGNTEAFF TGTGCCAGCAGCTGCCCAGGGGAGGGAAACACTGAAGCTTTCTTT
TRBD1 15 TRBJ1-5 TRBV2 . CASRSTGEMGQPQHF TGTGCCAGCAGATCCACAGGGGAAATGGGTCAGCCCCAGCATTTT
. 12 TRBJ1-2 TRBV21-1 . CASSLSSYGYTF TGTGCCAGCAGCCTTTCGAGCTATGGCTACACCTTC
TRBD2 15 TRBJ2-2 TRBV6-4 . CASSPGLAGTGELFF TGTGCCAGCAGCCCGGGACTAGCGGGCACCGGGGAGCTGTTTTTT
. 15 TRBJ2-1 TRBV7-2 . CASSFRGQVYNEQFF TGTGCCAGCAGCTTCCGGGGTCAAGTATACAATGAGCAGTTCTTC
. 11 TRBJ2-5 TRBV18 . CASSPAETQYF TGTGCCAGCTCACCAGCGGAGACCCAGTACTTC
. 17 TRBJ2-6 TRBV19 . CASSIRGDSSGANVLTF TGTGCCAGTAGTATCCGAGGTGACAGCTCTGGGGCCAACGTCCTGACTTTC
. 17 TRBJ1-5 TRBV7-6 . CASSLGTARYSNQPQHF TGTGCCAGCAGCTTAGGGACAGCGAGATATAGCAATCAGCCCCAGCATTTT
. 13 TRBJ1-3 TRBV28 . CASKGLHMDTIYF TGTGCCAGCAAGGGACTGCACATGGACACCATATATTTT
. 15 TRBJ2-5 TRBV7-7 few CASSRNSGLQETQYF TGTGCCAGCAGCCGCAATTCAGGCTTACAAGAGACCCAGTACTTC
TRBD1 15 TRBJ2-2 TRBV5-6 . CASSQQGANTGELFF TGTGCCAGCAGCCAACAGGGGGCGAACACCGGGGAGCTGTTTTTT
. 14 TRBJ2-1 TRBV14 once CASSSITGYNEQFF TGTGCCAGCAGCTCGATCACAGGGTACAATGAGCAGTTCTTC
TRBD2 12 TRBJ2-7 TRBV14 . CASSREGRWVHF TGTGCCAGCAGCCGGGAGGGTAGGTGGGTCCATTTC
TRBD1 13 TRBJ1-1 TRBV29-1 . CSVGQGRNTEAFF TGCAGCGTTGGACAGGGGCGGAACACTGAAGCTTTCTTT
. 14 TRBJ1-1 TRBV6-5 . CASSELLGNTEAFF TGTGCCAGCAGTGAACTCCTAGGGAACACTGAAGCTTTCTTT
. 13 TRBJ1-2 TRBV6-5 . CASSYSERYGYTF TGTGCCAGCAGTTACTCTGAGAGATATGGCTACACCTTC
TRBD2 16 TRBJ2-1 TRBV4-2 few CASSPKVAGGRNEQFF TGTGCCAGCAGCCCGAAGGTAGCGGGGGGCCGGAATGAGCAGTTCTTC